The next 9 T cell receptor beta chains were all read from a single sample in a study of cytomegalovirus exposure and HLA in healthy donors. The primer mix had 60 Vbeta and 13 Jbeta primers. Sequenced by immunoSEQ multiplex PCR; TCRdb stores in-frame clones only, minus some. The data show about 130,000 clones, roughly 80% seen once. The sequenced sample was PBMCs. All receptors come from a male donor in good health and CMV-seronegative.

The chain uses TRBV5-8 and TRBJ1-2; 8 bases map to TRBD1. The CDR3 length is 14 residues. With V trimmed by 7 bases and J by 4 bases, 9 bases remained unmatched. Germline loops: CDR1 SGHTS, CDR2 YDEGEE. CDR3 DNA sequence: TGTGCCAGCGGCGAGACAGGGGTGCTCTATGGCTACACCTTC. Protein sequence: CASGETGVLYGYTF.

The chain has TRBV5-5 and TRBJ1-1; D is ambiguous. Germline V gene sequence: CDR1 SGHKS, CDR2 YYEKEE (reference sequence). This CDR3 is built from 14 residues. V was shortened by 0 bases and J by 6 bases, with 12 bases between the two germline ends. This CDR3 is CASSLEPQSAEAFF. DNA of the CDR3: TGTGCCAGCAGCTTGGAACCCCAGAGCGCTGAAGCTTTCTTT.

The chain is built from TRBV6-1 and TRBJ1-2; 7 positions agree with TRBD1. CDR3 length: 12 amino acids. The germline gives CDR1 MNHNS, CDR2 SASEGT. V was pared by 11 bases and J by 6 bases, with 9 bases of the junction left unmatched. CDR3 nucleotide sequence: TGTGCCGTACAGGGGACGATTGATGGCTACACCTTC. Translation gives CAVQGTIDGYTF.

The CDR3 DNA sequence: TGTGCCAGCAGTACCTCGGGGGGAGGGCCCGGGGAGCTGTTTTTT. Its protein is CASSTSGGGPGELFF. This rearrangement joins TRBV25-1 to TRBJ2-2; TRBD2 agrees at 7 bases. CDR3 length: 15 residues. The junction had 9 bases not matched to a gene; V was cut back by 5 bases and J by 6 bases. Germline loops: CDR1 MGHDK, CDR2 SYGVNS. The full variable domain, completed using reference TRBV25-1 and TRBJ2-2, is EADIYQTPRYLVIGTGKKITLECSQTMGHDKMYWYQQDPGMELHLIHYSYGVNSTEKGDLSSESTVSRIRTEHFPLTLESARPSHTSQYLCASSTSGGGPGELFFGEGSRLTVL.

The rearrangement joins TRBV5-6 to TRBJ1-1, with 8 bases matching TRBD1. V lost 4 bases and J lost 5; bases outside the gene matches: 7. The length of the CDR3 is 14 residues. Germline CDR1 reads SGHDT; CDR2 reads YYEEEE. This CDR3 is CASSLGQGWTEAFF. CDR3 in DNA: TGTGCCAGCAGCCTAGGACAGGGATGGACTGAAGCTTTCTTT.

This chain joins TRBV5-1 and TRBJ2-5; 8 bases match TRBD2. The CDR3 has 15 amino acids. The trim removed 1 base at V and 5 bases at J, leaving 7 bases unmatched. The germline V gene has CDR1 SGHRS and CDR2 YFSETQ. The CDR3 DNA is TGCGCCAGCAGCTTGAGCGGGAGAATCGACGAGACCCAGTACTTC. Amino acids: CASSLSGRIDETQYF.

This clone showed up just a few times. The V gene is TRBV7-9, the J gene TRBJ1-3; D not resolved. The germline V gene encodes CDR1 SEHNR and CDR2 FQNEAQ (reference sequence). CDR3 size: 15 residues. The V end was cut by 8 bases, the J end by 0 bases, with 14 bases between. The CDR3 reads CASPLDSSSGNTIYF. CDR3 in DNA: TGTGCCAGCCCCTTGGACTCGAGCTCTGGAAACACCATATATTTT.

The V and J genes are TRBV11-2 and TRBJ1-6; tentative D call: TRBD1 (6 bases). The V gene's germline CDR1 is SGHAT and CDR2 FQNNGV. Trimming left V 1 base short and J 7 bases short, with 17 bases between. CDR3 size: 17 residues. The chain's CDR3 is CASSLGPGAGGNSPLHF. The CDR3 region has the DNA TGTGCCAGCAGCTTAGGTCCAGGGGCGGGTGGGAATTCACCCCTCCACTTT.

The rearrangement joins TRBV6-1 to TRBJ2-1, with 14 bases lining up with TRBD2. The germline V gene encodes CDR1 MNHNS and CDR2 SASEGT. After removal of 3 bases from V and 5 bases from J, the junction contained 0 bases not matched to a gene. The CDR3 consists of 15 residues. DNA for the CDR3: TGTGCCAGCAGTGAGGGACTAGCGGGGGACAATGAGCAGTTCTTC. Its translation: CASSEGLAGDNEQFF.